These 10 T cell receptor beta chains originate from one sample sequenced in a study of cytomegalovirus exposure and HLA in healthy donors. PCR involved 60 Vbeta and 13 Jbeta primers. Some clones are missing from TCRdb's copy, which holds only in-frame ones; the method was immunoSEQ multiplex PCR. The sample lists tens of thousands of clones; almost 75% were seen once. The sequencing input was PBMCs. The receptors come from a man aged 50-60 years in good health and CMV-seronegative.

The chain links TRBV29-1 to TRBJ2-7, with 14 bases fitting TRBD2. J was trimmed by 0 bases and V by 6 bases; bases with no gene match: 10. The CDR3 has 17 amino acids. CDR1 and CDR2 (germline): SQVTM, ANQGSEA. The CDR3 nucleotides are TGCAGCGTACCCCTCGGGACTAGCGGGGGTGTCTCCTACGAGCAGTACTTC. Protein product: CSVPLGTSGGVSYEQYF.

The V and J genes are TRBV7-9 and TRBJ1-1, with D uncertain. CDR3 size: 12 residues. The V and J ends lost 5 bases and 4 bases respectively, with 8 bases between them. The germline V gene has CDR1 SEHNR and CDR2 FQNEAQ (reference sequence). DNA for the CDR3: TGTGCCAGCAGCCCTGGGCGCACTGAAGCTTTCTTT. Protein product: CASSPGRTEAFF.

J is TRBJ1-1 and V is TRBV2, with a possible D match to TRBD1 (6 bases). CDR3 length: 13 amino acids. Looked up from germline, CDR1 is SNHLY and CDR2 is FYNNEI. Trimming removed 7 bases at V and 1 base at J, with 10 bases between. The CDR3: CASKGEPNTEAFF. CDR3 DNA sequence: TGTGCCAGCAAGGGGGAGCCGAACACTGAAGCTTTCTTT.

The chain carries TRBV5-1 and TRBJ2-2, with D tentatively TRBD1 (6 bases). The CDR3 extends over 16 amino acids. Trimming took 4 bases from V and 1 from J, leaving 14 bases between them. The germline gives CDR1 SGHRS, CDR2 YFSETQ. CDR3: CASSLQGPGNTGELFF. Here the CDR3 DNA reads TGCGCCAGCAGCCTACAGGGTCCGGGGAACACCGGGGAGCTGTTTTTT.

The DNA of the CDR3 is TGTGCCAGCAGCTCCGGGGGCTATGGCTACACCTTC. This encodes CASSSGGYGYTF. The chain has TRBV5-5 and TRBJ1-2, with D possibly being TRBD1 (5 bases). This CDR3 has 12 amino acids. The germline V and J ends were trimmed by 3 bases and 4 bases, with 7 bases remaining between them. Germline V gives CDR1 SGHKS, CDR2 YYEKEE (reference sequence).

J is TRBJ2-7 and V is TRBV30, with 7 bases fitting TRBD2. The CDR3 length is 12 residues. Germline V gene sequence: CDR1 GTSNPN, CDR2 SVGIG (reference sequence). Trimming removed 8 bases from V and 3 bases from J; junction bases left unmatched: 7. The CDR3 reads CAGRGVDYEQYF. In DNA form, the CDR3 reads TGTGCCGGACGGGGGGTTGACTACGAGCAGTACTTC. The full variable domain, rest sourced from reference TRBV30 and TRBJ2-7, is SQTIHQWPATLVQPVGSPLSLECTVEGTSNPNLYWYRQAAGRGLQLLFYSVGIGQISSEVPQNLSASRPQDRQFILSSKKLLLSDSGFYLCAGRGVDYEQYFGPGTRLTVT.

V is TRBV27 and J is TRBJ2-1; D not certain. CDR3 length equals 13 residues. Trimming took 3 bases from V and 7 from J, leaving 10 bases between them. Germline lookup yields CDR1 MNHEY and CDR2 SMNVEV (reference sequence). The CDR3 loop is CASSFAGDNEQFF. In nucleotides, the CDR3 is TGTGCCAGCAGTTTCGCAGGCGATAATGAGCAGTTCTTC.

In this sample, this clone turned up a few times. The V call is TRBV6-6, the J call TRBJ2-7, with D possibly TRBD1 on 6 matching bases. Germline V CDR1 and CDR2: MNHNY, SVGAGI (reference sequence). The CDR3 consists of 12 residues. V lost 7 bases and J lost 0, with 7 bases in between. CDR3 sequence: CASTDSSYEQYF. DNA of the CDR3: TGTGCCAGCACGGACAGCTCCTACGAGCAGTACTTC.

Comment on this clone: The junction does not match germline at one end; this may be a read error. The chain is built from TRBV30 and TRBJ1-1; D perhaps matches TRBD1 (6 bases). This CDR3 contains 17 residues. Germline V gene sequence: CDR1 GTSNPN, CDR2 SVGIG (reference sequence). CDR3 loop: CAWGVPKLSNRDTEAFF. The CDR3 DNA is TGTGCCTGGGGTGTCCCGAAACTTTCCAACAGGGACACTGAAGCTTTCTTT.

V is TRBV6-5 and J is TRBJ1-1; D unresolved. This CDR3 comprises 15 residues. Trimming cost V 6 bases and J 4 bases, with 18 bases left between them. The germline gives CDR1 MNHEY, CDR2 SVGAGI. This CDR3 reads CASRFTSPPSTEAFF. In DNA, the CDR3 is TGTGCCAGCAGGTTCACGAGCCCCCCGAGCACTGAAGCTTTCTTT.